The 13 T cell receptor beta chains in this list originate from one sample, sequenced in a study of T cells after yellow fever vaccination. TCRdb re-called the 5' RACE reads with MiXCR, one entry per CDR3 protein. The sample has 150,000 to 200,000 distinct CDR3 sequences, around 9% seen once; the top ten hold about a third. The sequenced sample was CD8+ T cells sorted from PBMCs, obtained 45 days after the yellow fever booster vaccination. The receptors come from a man aged 18 to 29 who received the YFV17D yellow fever vaccine.

CDR3 DNA sequence: TGTGCCAGCAGTTTCTTCGCTACAGGGAGTCATGGCTACACCTTC. Translated: CASSFFATGSHGYTF. V is TRBV12-3 or TRBV12-4 and J is TRBJ1-2; possible D gene TRBD1, 6 bases. This CDR3 has 15 amino acids. Between the trimmed V and J ends, which lost 3 bases and 6 bases, there was a span of 17 bases.

The chain carries TRBV4-3 and TRBJ2-2; D is unresolved. CDR3 size: 14 residues. From germline, CDR1 is LGHNA and CDR2 YSLEER. Trimming stripped 0 bases from V and 3 bases from J, with 5 bases between. CDR3 nucleotide sequence: TGCGCCAGCAGCCAAGAGGAGTACACCGGGGAGCTGTTTTTT. This translates into CASSQEEYTGELFF.

This clonotype came up a few times. The chain has TRBV6-5 and TRBJ2-5; D might be TRBD2 (6 bases). Per germline, CDR1 MNHEY and CDR2 SVGAGI. Trimming removed 1 base at V and 1 base at J, with 13 bases between. The CDR3 covers 16 residues. In nucleotides, the CDR3 is TGTGCCAGCAGTTACTTCTCACCGGGACTCCAAGAGACCCAGTACTTC. This sequence encodes CASSYFSPGLQETQYF.

V is TRBV19 and J is TRBJ1-1; TRBD1 is a possible D gene (6 bases). CDR1 and CDR2 (germline): LNHDA, SQIVND (reference sequence). CDR3 length equals 15 residues. Trimming shortened V by 5 bases and J by 10 bases, and 23 bases separated the two germline ends. The chain's CDR3 is CASSWRTAATSAAFF. The CDR3 bases are TGTGCCAGTAGTTGGAGGACAGCCGCGACGTCGGCAGCTTTCTTT.

CDR3 sequence (DNA): TGTGCCAGTAGTTCCCGGGACAGGATTGATGGGGGCTACACCTTC. Protein sequence: CASSSRDRIDGGYTF. The rearrangement uses TRBV19 and TRBJ1-2; 8 bases map to TRBD1. Germline V CDR1 and CDR2: LNHDA, SQIVND (reference sequence). The CDR3 totals 15 residues. The J segment lost 8 bases and the V segment lost 5 bases, leaving 13 bases of the junction unmatched. Complete variable domain (other parts from reference TRBV19 and TRBJ1-2): DGGITQSPKYLFRKEGQNVTLSCEQNLNHDAMYWYRQDPGQGLRLIYYSQIVNDFQKGDIAEGYSVSREKKESFPLTVTSAQKNPTAFYLCASSSRDRIDGGYTFGSGTRLTVV.

This clonotype appeared a few times. The chain joins TRBV4-2 to TRBJ2-1, with TRBD1 identical over 8 bases. V lost 0 bases, J lost 2 bases, and 6 bases stayed unmatched. Per the germline V gene, CDR1 is LGHNA and CDR2 is YNFKEQ. This CDR3 is 17 amino acids long. CDR3: CASSQDRGTGAYNEQFF. DNA for the CDR3: TGTGCCAGCAGCCAAGATCGAGGGACAGGCGCCTACAATGAGCAGTTCTTC.

This clonotype has just a few counts. The CDR3 is CASSVGERTYNEQFF. The CDR3 bases are TGTGCCAGCAGCGTAGGGGAGCGAACCTACAATGAGCAGTTCTTC. The V and J genes are TRBV9 and TRBJ2-1, with D possibly matching TRBD2 (5 bases). V lost 0 bases, J lost 2 bases, and 9 bases lay in between. The CDR3 consists of 15 residues. The germline CDR1 and CDR2 sequences are SGDLS and YYNGEE.

The chain employs TRBV29-1 and TRBJ2-2; 7 positions match TRBD1. The CDR3 contains 14 residues. In germline, CDR1 is SQVTM, CDR2 ANQGSEA. J was trimmed by 3 bases and V by 6 bases; bases with no gene match: 7. The CDR3 loop is CSVPGDSYTGELFF. CDR3 sequence (DNA): TGCAGCGTCCCTGGGGACAGCTACACCGGGGAGCTGTTTTTT.

This clonotype was seen ten or more times. The chain is built from TRBV7-2 and TRBJ2-3; D may correspond to TRBD1 or TRBD2 (5 bases each). Trimming removed 1 base at V and 1 base at J, with 9 bases between. Looked up from germline, CDR1 is SGHTA and CDR2 is FQGNSA. This CDR3 contains 15 residues. The CDR3 DNA is TGTGCCAGCAGCTTAGGGGTGGGGGGCACAGATACGCAGTATTTT. This encodes CASSLGVGGTDTQYF.

This chain links TRBV15 with TRBJ1-3; possible D gene TRBD1, 6 bases. The CDR3 contains 13 residues. Germline assignment: CDR1 LNHNV and CDR2 YYDKDF (reference sequence). The V end was cut by 6 bases, the J end by 2 bases, with 8 bases between. The CDR3 region is CATRGTPGNTIYF. The DNA of the CDR3 is TGTGCCACCAGAGGGACACCTGGAAACACCATATATTTT.

This clonotype came up a few times. The V and J genes are TRBV7-9 and TRBJ2-5, with unresolved D. Between the trimmed V and J ends, which lost 7 bases and 1 base, there was a span of 13 bases. The CDR3 is 14 amino acids. The germline CDR1 and CDR2 sequences are SEHNR and FQNEAQ (reference sequence). CDR3 bases: TGTGCCAGCACCCCTCCGGGCGGCCAAGAGACCCAGTACTTC. This encodes CASTPPGGQETQYF.

The chain combines TRBV7-9 with TRBJ1-2; 7 nucleotides match TRBD1. The germline gives CDR1 SEHNR, CDR2 FQNEAQ (reference sequence). The CDR3 runs to 15 residues. V was clipped by 7 bases and J by 6 bases; unmatched bases: 14. CDR3 DNA sequence: TGTGCCAGCAACGACAGGGACCAGGGAATAGATGGCTACACCTTC. Its protein product is CASNDRDQGIDGYTF.

This clonotype came up a few times. This rearrangement joins TRBV7-3 to TRBJ2-3; 9 bases fit TRBD1. The V and J ends lost 4 bases and 4 bases, in that order; junction bases with no gene match: 15. This CDR3 is 18 amino acids long. Per the germline V gene, CDR1 is SGHTA and CDR2 is FQGTGA. CDR3 region: CASSSVETGTGSPDTQYF. The CDR3, as DNA: TGTGCCAGCAGCTCCGTCGAGACCGGGACAGGGTCGCCAGATACGCAGTATTTT.